The 28 T cell receptor beta chains below all came from one sample that was sequenced in a study of blood T cell repertoires in COVID-19 (dated by TCRdb to 2020 to 2022). The library came from the immunoSEQ multiplex PCR assay. Sourced from immuneACCESS, this table was stored by TCRdb with only in-frame sequences that have V and J called. A share of the clones is absent; for the studies checked, an unresolved V gene accounts for under half, and the remainder has no known explanation. The table for this sample lists 100,000 to 120,000 clones; about 85% of them were counted only once. The ten largest clonotypes hold around 4.1% of the sample. Sequencing was done on a sample of peripheral blood. These receptors were obtained from a man aged 50 or older with acute or convalescent COVID-19.

The V and J genes are TRBV6-5 and TRBJ1-1, with D perhaps TRBD1 (5 bases). Germline CDR1 MNHEY, CDR2 SVGAGI. The V gene lost 9 bases and the J gene lost 0 bases, with 17 bases spanning the gap. The CDR3 totals 15 residues. The CDR3 is CASLLLDSLNTEAFF. CDR3 nucleotide sequence: TGTGCCAGTCTTCTCTTAGACAGCTTGAACACTGAAGCTTTCTTT.

The chain combines TRBV6-5 with TRBJ2-1, with 8 positions matching TRBD2. CDR1 is MNHEY and CDR2 is SVGAGI in the germline V gene. The CDR3 is made up of 15 amino acids. V dropped 2 bases and J dropped 4; count of bases not matched to a gene: 4. This chain's CDR3 is CASSYGVAGYNEQFF. DNA for the CDR3: TGTGCCAGCAGTTACGGGGTAGCGGGGTACAATGAGCAGTTCTTC.

The chain is built from TRBV5-4 and TRBJ2-7; D perhaps matches TRBD2 (6 bases). The CDR3 runs 15 residues. CDR1 is SGHNT and CDR2 is YYREEE in the germline V gene (reference sequence). The ends were cut back, 2 bases at V and 2 bases at J, with 14 bases in the middle. The CDR3 DNA reads as TGTGCCAGCAGCTTCGGCGGGGCAGATACCTACGAGCAGTACTTC. Encoded protein: CASSFGGADTYEQYF.

The J gene is TRBJ2-7, the V gene TRBV28, with D unresolved. CDR3 size: 13 residues. The germline CDR1 and CDR2 sequences are MDHEN and SYDVKM. The ends were cut back, 2 bases at V and 3 bases at J, with 8 bases in the middle. The CDR3 sequence is CASSLGRGYEQYF. Here the CDR3 DNA reads TGTGCCAGCAGTTTAGGTCGAGGCTACGAGCAGTACTTC.

V and J are TRBV5-4 and TRBJ2-5, with 7 nucleotides matching TRBD2. Germline CDR1 SGHNT, CDR2 YYREEE (reference sequence). Germline trimming cut 3 bases from V and 2 bases from J; bases unmatched to any gene: 10. This CDR3 is 16 amino acids long. CDR3 in amino acids: CASSSSFRREQETQYF. The DNA for the CDR3 is TGTGCCAGCAGCTCAAGCTTTCGGCGGGAGCAAGAGACCCAGTACTTC.

The rearrangement joins TRBV19 to TRBJ2-5; the match to TRBD1 covers 8 bases. J lost 5 bases, V lost 7 bases, and 6 bases had no gene match. This CDR3 comprises 13 residues. Germline V gives CDR1 LNHDA, CDR2 SQIVND (reference sequence). The CDR3 DNA is TGTGCCAGTAACCCAGGGGGCTGGGAGACCCAGTACTTC. It is translated as CASNPGGWETQYF.

V gene TRBV13 combines with J gene TRBJ2-1, with TRBD2 matching 10 bases. Germline values: CDR1 PRHDT, CDR2 FYEKMQ (reference sequence). The CDR3 is 15 amino acids. The V gene end was trimmed by 4 bases and the J gene end by 4 bases; junction bases not matched to a gene: 4. CDR3 protein: CASSSGTSAYNEQFF. DNA of the CDR3: TGTGCCAGCAGCTCCGGGACTAGCGCTTACAATGAGCAGTTCTTC.

The genes are TRBV15 and TRBJ2-1; D is perhaps TRBD2 (6 bases). Trimming removed 0 bases at V and 8 bases at J, with 8 bases between. CDR3 length: 13 residues. Germline-derived CDR1 and CDR2 are LNHNV and YYDKDF (reference sequence). The CDR3 nucleotides read TGTGCCACCAGCAGAGATCGGGGGTATGAGCAGTTCTTC. Translation gives CATSRDRGYEQFF.

This clone has just one count. The J gene is TRBJ2-3, the V gene TRBV28; D is uncertain. Germline loops: CDR1 MDHEN, CDR2 SYDVKM. Trimming removed 3 bases at V and 0 bases at J, with 7 bases between. The CDR3 has 14 amino acids. This chain's CDR3 is CASSFRVSTDTQYF. Written as DNA, the CDR3 is TGTGCCAGCAGTTTTCGGGTTAGCACAGATACGCAGTATTTT.

This chain links TRBV20-1 with TRBJ2-2; 10 bases match TRBD2. CDR1 is DFQATT and CDR2 is SNEGSKA in the germline V gene (reference sequence). Trimming cost V 3 bases and J 6 bases; bases outside gene matches: 7. This CDR3 has 15 amino acids. The CDR3 region is CSASERGGSAGELFF. CDR3 nucleotides: TGCAGTGCTAGTGAGCGGGGGGGCTCGGCCGGGGAGCTGTTTTTT.

The rearrangement links TRBV5-6 to TRBJ1-5, with 7 bases fitting TRBD1. This CDR3 has 14 residues. The germline gives CDR1 SGHDT, CDR2 YYEEEE. V shed 4 bases, J shed 8 bases, and the junction held 9 bases outside the gene matches. As DNA, the CDR3 is TGTGCCAGCAGCCTACAGGGGTCCTGGGAGCCCCAGCATTTT. It is translated as CASSLQGSWEPQHF. Full variable domain (outside the CDR3, taken from reference TRBV5-6 and TRBJ1-5): DAGVTQSPTHLIKTRGQQVTLRCSPKSGHDTVSWYQQALGQGPQFIFQYYEEEERQRGNFPDRFSGHQFPNYSSELNVNALLLGDSALYLCASSLQGSWEPQHFGDGTRLSIL.

The chain couples TRBV3-1 (or the pseudogene TRBV3-2) to TRBJ1-1; D gene ambiguous. V was clipped by 1 base and J by 1 base, with 10 bases between them. From germline, CDR1 is LGHDT and CDR2 YNNKEL (reference sequence). This CDR3 region has 15 residues. The CDR3 sequence: CASSQVPGRNTEAFF. CDR3 nucleotides: TGTGCCAGCAGCCAAGTCCCAGGTCGGAACACTGAAGCTTTCTTT.

The J gene is TRBJ1-6, the V gene TRBV6-5, with D hard to call. V was trimmed by 10 bases and J by 0 bases, leaving 7 bases between them. CDR3 length equals 13 residues. Per germline, CDR1 MNHEY and CDR2 SVGAGI. CDR3 amino acids: CATSPSYNSPLHF. The CDR3, as DNA: TGTGCCACCTCCCCCTCCTATAATTCACCCCTCCACTTT.

The genes are TRBV5-4 and TRBJ2-1, with D possibly TRBD2 on 5 matching bases. The length of the CDR3 is 13 residues. V was pared by 5 bases and J by 8 bases, with 14 bases between. CDR1 is SGHNT, CDR2 YYREEE, per germline (reference sequence). The CDR3 DNA is TGTGCCAGCAGGTACCGGGGTGAGGATGAGCAGTTCTTC. Translated: CASRYRGEDEQFF.

The chain uses TRBV28 and TRBJ2-1; maybe TRBD2 (5 bases). This CDR3 has 13 residues. The V and J ends lost 5 bases and 3 bases respectively, with 8 bases between them. CDR1 MDHEN and CDR2 SYDVKM come from the germline V gene. For the CDR3, the DNA is TGTGCCAGCAGTCTCCGGGACTACAATGAGCAGTTCTTC. It yields the protein CASSLRDYNEQFF.

The chain carries TRBV7-3 and TRBJ2-2; 7 nucleotides line up with TRBD1. CDR3 size: 16 residues. With 3 bases clipped from V and 3 bases from J, the junction kept 7 bases outside the gene matches. CDR1 and CDR2 from the germline V gene are SGHTA and FQGTGA. The CDR3 DNA sequence: TGTGCCAGCAGCTTTCTAGGGGGCGCGGACACCGGGGAGCTGTTTTTT. It is translated as CASSFLGGADTGELFF. Using reference TRBV7-3 and TRBJ2-2 for the parts outside the CDR3, the full variable domain is GAGVSQTPSNKVTEKGKYVELRCDPISGHTALYWYRQSLGQGPEFLIYFQGTGAADDSGLPNDRFFAVRPEGSVSTLKIQRTERGDSAVYLCASSFLGGADTGELFFGEGSRLTVL.

The chain uses TRBV28 and TRBJ1-5; 9 bases are shared with TRBD1. Germline values: CDR1 MDHEN, CDR2 SYDVKM. V dropped 6 bases and J dropped 2; count of bases not matched to a gene: 5. The CDR3 totals 15 residues. The chain's CDR3 is CASSLGQGRNQPQHF. DNA for the CDR3: TGTGCCAGCAGCCTGGGACAGGGTCGCAATCAGCCCCAGCATTTT.

CDR3 coding DNA: TGTGCCAGCAGGCTACAGGGAGGGTGGGATACGCAGTATTTT. Translated, it gives CASRLQGGWDTQYF. The V call is TRBV27, the J call TRBJ2-3; D might be TRBD2 (7 bases). The V and J ends lost 6 bases and 6 bases respectively, with 16 bases between them. The CDR3 loop spans 14 amino acids. CDR1 MNHEY and CDR2 SMNVEV come from the germline V gene (reference sequence).

This clone is a singleton in its sample. The chain uses TRBV19 and TRBJ1-1; unclear D gene. Per germline, CDR1 LNHDA and CDR2 SQIVND (reference sequence). The CDR3 has 13 residues. With 3 bases removed from V and 5 bases from J, the gap between germline ends came to 10 bases. The CDR3 loop is CASSIGFKTEAFF. CDR3 nucleotides: TGTGCCAGTAGTATCGGTTTTAAAACTGAAGCTTTCTTT.

The chain combines TRBV5-4 with TRBJ1-3; D not resolved. The CDR3 is made up of 13 amino acids. Trimming pared 0 bases from V and 6 bases from J, leaving 7 bases between. CDR1 and CDR2 from the germline V gene are SGHNT and YYREEE (reference sequence). CDR3 region: CASSLDGLNTIYF. CDR3 nucleotide sequence: TGTGCCAGCAGCTTGGACGGACTAAACACCATATATTTT.

The chain uses TRBV18 and TRBJ2-1; 7 nucleotides agree with TRBD1. Germline V CDR1 and CDR2: KGHSH, LQKENI. J was trimmed by 5 bases and V by 5 bases; bases with no gene match: 9. CDR3 length: 15 residues. The CDR3 bases are TGTGCCAGCTCATCGTCCCGGGACAGCCACAATGAGCAGTTCTTC. Its protein product is CASSSSRDSHNEQFF.

The chain combines TRBV11-3 with TRBJ2-7; TRBD1 aligns across 10 bases. Per germline, CDR1 SGHNT and CDR2 YENEEA. The CDR3 covers 18 residues. The V gene end was trimmed by 0 bases and the J gene end by 4 bases; junction bases not matched to a gene: 12. The CDR3, as DNA: TGTGCCAGCAGCTTAGAGAGAGATGAGACAGGGGGCGGTTACGAGCAGTACTTC. Translating gives CASSLERDETGGGYEQYF.

The CDR3 sequence: CASSARGLAGGSSYNEQFF. CDR3 nucleotide sequence: TGTGCCAGCAGCGCGAGGGGACTAGCGGGGGGGAGCTCCTACAATGAGCAGTTCTTC. The chain combines TRBV9 with TRBJ2-1; the match to TRBD2 covers 16 bases. Germline CDR1 SGDLS, CDR2 YYNGEE. The CDR3 runs 19 residues. The junction had 6 bases not matched to a gene; V was cut back by 3 bases and J by 0 bases.

The genes are TRBV25-1 and TRBJ2-7; 8 nucleotides agree with TRBD1. The V segment lost 9 bases and the J segment 1 base; nucleotides outside the gene matches: 5. CDR3 size: 13 residues. The V gene's germline CDR1 is MGHDK and CDR2 SYGVNS. In nucleotides, the CDR3 is TGTGCCAGTGGCACAGGGGGTTCCTACGAGCAGTACTTC. Protein sequence: CASGTGGSYEQYF.

The gene calls are TRBV9 and TRBJ1-5, with 11 bases matching TRBD1. Germline V gene sequence: CDR1 SGDLS, CDR2 YYNGEE. The CDR3 sequence is 16 residues long. Trimming removed 4 bases from V and 3 bases from J; junction bases left unmatched: 6. Here the CDR3 DNA reads TGTGCCAGCAGCATCGGGACAGGGGGAACCAATCAGCCCCAGCATTTT. It yields the protein CASSIGTGGTNQPQHF.

In DNA, the CDR3 is TGTGCCACCAGTGACCTAGGACTAGCGGGAGTTGAGACCCAGTACTTC. This sequence encodes CATSDLGLAGVETQYF. V usage is TRBV24-1 and J usage is TRBJ2-5; the match to TRBD2 covers 13 bases. Germline trimming cut 4 bases from V and 5 bases from J; bases unmatched to any gene: 6. Germline-derived CDR1 and CDR2 are KGHDR and SFDVKD. This CDR3 is built from 16 residues.

The chain couples TRBV6-5 to TRBJ2-1; 7 bases agree with TRBD2. The germline V gene has CDR1 MNHEY and CDR2 SVGAGI. This CDR3 has 16 amino acids. The V and J ends lost 0 bases and 2 bases, in that order; junction bases with no gene match: 4. Here the CDR3 DNA reads TGTGCCAGCAGTTACTCGGCGGGGGTCACCTACAATGAGCAGTTCTTC. Amino acid sequence: CASSYSAGVTYNEQFF.

The chain recombines TRBV2 with TRBJ2-3; 7 bases match TRBD2. Germline V gives CDR1 SNHLY, CDR2 FYNNEI. The CDR3 covers 14 residues. With V trimmed by 2 bases and J by 1 base, 0 bases remained unmatched. The CDR3 spells CASSELAGTDTQYF. CDR3 sequence (DNA): TGTGCCAGCAGTGAACTAGCGGGCACAGATACGCAGTATTTT.